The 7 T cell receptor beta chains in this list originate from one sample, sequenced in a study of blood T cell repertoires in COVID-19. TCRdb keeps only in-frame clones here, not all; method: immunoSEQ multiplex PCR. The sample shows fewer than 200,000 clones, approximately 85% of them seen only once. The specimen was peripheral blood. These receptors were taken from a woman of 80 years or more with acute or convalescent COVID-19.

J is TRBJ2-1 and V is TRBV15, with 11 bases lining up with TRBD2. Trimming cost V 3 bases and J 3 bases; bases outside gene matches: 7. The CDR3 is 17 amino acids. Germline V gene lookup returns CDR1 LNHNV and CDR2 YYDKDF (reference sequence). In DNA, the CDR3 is TGTGCCACCAGCAGGGGTACCGGGACTAGCGGCTACAATGAGCAGTTCTTC. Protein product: CATSRGTGTSGYNEQFF. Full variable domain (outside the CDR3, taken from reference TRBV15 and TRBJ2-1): DAMVIQNPRYQVTQFGKPVTLSCSQTLNHNVMYWYQQKSSQAPKLLFHYYDKDFNNEADTPDNFQSRRPNTSFCFLDIRSPGLGDTAMYLCATSRGTGTSGYNEQFFGPGTRLTVL.

The CDR3 sequence: CASSLPGQGALGYTF. In DNA form, the CDR3 reads TGTGCCAGCAGCTTACCGGGACAGGGGGCTTTAGGCTACACCTTC. The chain links TRBV7-9 to TRBJ1-2; TRBD1 aligns across 12 bases. The CDR3 runs 15 residues. J lost 8 bases, V lost 2 bases, and 6 bases had no gene match. Germline CDR1 SEHNR, CDR2 FQNEAQ (reference sequence).

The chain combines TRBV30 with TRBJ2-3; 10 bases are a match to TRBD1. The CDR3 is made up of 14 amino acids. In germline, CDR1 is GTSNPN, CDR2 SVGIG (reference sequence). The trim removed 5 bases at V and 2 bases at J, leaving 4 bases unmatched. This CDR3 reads CAWDRGRDTDTQYF. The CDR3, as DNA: TGTGCCTGGGACAGGGGGCGAGACACAGATACGCAGTATTTT.

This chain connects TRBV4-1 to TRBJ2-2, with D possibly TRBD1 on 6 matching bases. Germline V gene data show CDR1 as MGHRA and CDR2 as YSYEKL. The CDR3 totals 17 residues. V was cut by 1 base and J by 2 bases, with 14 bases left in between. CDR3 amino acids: CASSQGQGIKNTGELFF. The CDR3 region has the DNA TGCGCCAGCAGCCAAGGGCAGGGGATTAAAAACACCGGGGAGCTGTTTTTT.

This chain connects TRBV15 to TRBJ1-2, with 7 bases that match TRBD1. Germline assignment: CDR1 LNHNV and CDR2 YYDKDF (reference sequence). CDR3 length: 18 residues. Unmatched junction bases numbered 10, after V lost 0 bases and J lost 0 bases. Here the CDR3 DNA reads TGTGCCACCAGCAGAGAGACATTACAGGGGCTAGCTAACTATGGCTACACCTTC. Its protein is CATSRETLQGLANYGYTF.

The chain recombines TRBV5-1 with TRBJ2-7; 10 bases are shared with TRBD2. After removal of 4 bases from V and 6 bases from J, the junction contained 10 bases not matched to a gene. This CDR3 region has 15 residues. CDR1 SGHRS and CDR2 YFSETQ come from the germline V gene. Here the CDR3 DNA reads TGCGCCAGCAGCACCGACTCTAGCGGGAGAAGCGAGCAGTACTTC. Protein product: CASSTDSSGRSEQYF.

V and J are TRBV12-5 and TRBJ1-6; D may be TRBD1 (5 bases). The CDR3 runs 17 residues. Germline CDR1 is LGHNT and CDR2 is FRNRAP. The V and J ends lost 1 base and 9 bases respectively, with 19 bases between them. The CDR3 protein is CASGLGRRDGLGSPLHF. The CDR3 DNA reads TGTGCTAGTGGTTTGGGCCGGCGGGACGGATTGGGTTCACCCCTCCACTTT. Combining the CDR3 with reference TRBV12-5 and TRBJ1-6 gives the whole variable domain DARVTQTPRHKVTEMGQEVTMRCQPILGHNTVFWYRQTMMQGLELLAYFRNRAPLDDSGMPKDRFSAEMPDATLATLKIQPSEPRDSAVYFCASGLGRRDGLGSPLHFGNGTRLTVT.